Listed here is a single TCR beta chain. Its antigen is still unknown. This record comes from a study of T cell responses to AZD1222 COVID-19 vaccine. Study-wide findings and caveats: Donors in the cohort were predominantly white British and more often female, and clonal diversity was possibly underestimated.

The data were produced by immunoSEQ multiplex PCR, yet TCRdb's version contains in-frame clones alone and is incomplete. The sample carries under 150,000 clones, around nine tenths recorded once. The CDR3 runs 12 residues. Trimming shortened V by 3 bases and J by 10 bases, and 12 bases separated the two germline ends. This specimen consisted of peripheral blood, obtained on day 0 of AZD1222 vaccination. The chain recombines TRBV12-3 or TRBV12-4 with TRBJ1-1; D call uncertain. This TCR derives from an adult in good health. CDR3 protein: CASSFVSGGAFF. The CDR3 DNA sequence: TGTGCCAGCAGTTTTGTCAGCGGAGGAGCTTTCTTT.